This paragraph reports one TCR beta chain. Here immunoSEQ multiplex PCR was the method, and the copy in TCRdb shows in-frame clones only, minus some. The table shows 110,000 to 150,000 clones, with about 79% occurring only once. The study assigned cohorts using participant-reported clinical history. The data stem from a study of blood T cell repertoires in COVID-19. In the study overall: The analysed material was cDNA or gDNA that came from T cells, B-cell-depleted T cells, or PBMCs.

The sequenced material came from PBMCs or T cells enriched from blood (not recorded which). This TCR was recovered from a man in his fifties who had recovered from COVID-19.

The CDR3 reads CASSFPAGATEAFF. The CDR3 coding sequence is TGTGCCAGCAGCTTCCCTGCAGGGGCCACTGAAGCTTTCTTT. The chain is built from TRBV7-2 and TRBJ1-1; D is possibly TRBD1 (6 bases). The germline CDR1 and CDR2 sequences are SGHTA and FQGNSA. The CDR3 has 14 amino acids. The V end was cut by 3 bases, the J end by 4 bases, with 12 bases between.